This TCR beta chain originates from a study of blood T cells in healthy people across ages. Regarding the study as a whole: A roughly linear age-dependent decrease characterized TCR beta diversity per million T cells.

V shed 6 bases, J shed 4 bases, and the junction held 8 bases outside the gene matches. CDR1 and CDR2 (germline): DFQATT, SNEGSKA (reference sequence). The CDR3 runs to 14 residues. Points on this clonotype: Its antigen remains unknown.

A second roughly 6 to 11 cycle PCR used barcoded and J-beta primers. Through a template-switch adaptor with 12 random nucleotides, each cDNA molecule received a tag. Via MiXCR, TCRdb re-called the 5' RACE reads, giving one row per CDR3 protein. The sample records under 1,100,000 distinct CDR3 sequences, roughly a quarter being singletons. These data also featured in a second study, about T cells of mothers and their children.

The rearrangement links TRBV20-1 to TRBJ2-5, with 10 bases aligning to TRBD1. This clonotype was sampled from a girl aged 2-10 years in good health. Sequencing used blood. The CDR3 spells CSARDRGTGETQYF. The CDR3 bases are TGCAGTGCCAGGGACAGGGGAACGGGAGAGACCCAGTACTTC.